This entry lists 3 T cell receptor beta chains sequenced from one sample in a study of T cells after yellow fever vaccination. TCRdb reanalysed the 5' RACE reads using MiXCR and keeps one entry per CDR3 protein. Of 120,000 or so distinct CDR3 sequences listed, around 9.8% were seen once; the top ten hold 30% to 50%. The input for sequencing was CD8+ T cells sorted from PBMCs, taken on the day of the yellow fever booster vaccination. The receptors were sampled from a man aged 18 to 30 who received the YFV17D yellow fever vaccine.

This clonotype came up a few times. The J gene is TRBJ2-1, the V gene TRBV6-6, with 8 bases lining up with TRBD2. CDR3 length equals 15 residues. Germline lookup yields CDR1 MNHNY and CDR2 SVGAGI (reference sequence). Trimming at V came to 2 bases and at J to 4 bases, leaving 4 bases not matched to a gene. CDR3 DNA: TGTGCCAGCAGTTACGAGCGGGGGAATTACAATGAGCAGTTCTTC. Its protein product is CASSYERGNYNEQFF.

The chain joins TRBV21-1 to TRBJ1-3; the table assigns TRBD1, which was not confirmed against the DNA. TRBV21-1 is a recognized pseudogene. This CDR3 region has 17 residues. The CDR3 here is CASSNMATGGDGNTIYF. DNA for the CDR3: TGTGCCAGCAGCAATATGGCGACAGGAGGAGATGGAAACACCATATATTTT.

This clonotype was recorded at least ten times. The CDR3 region has the DNA TGCGCCAGCAGCTTAGACAGGGAGAACATTCAGTACTTC. It specifies CASSLDRENIQYF. The chain combines TRBV5-1 with TRBJ2-4, with 7 bases lining up with TRBD1. Germline V lookup: CDR1 SGHRS, CDR2 YFSETQ. V was clipped by 2 bases and J by 7 bases; unmatched bases: 3. CDR3 length: 13 residues.